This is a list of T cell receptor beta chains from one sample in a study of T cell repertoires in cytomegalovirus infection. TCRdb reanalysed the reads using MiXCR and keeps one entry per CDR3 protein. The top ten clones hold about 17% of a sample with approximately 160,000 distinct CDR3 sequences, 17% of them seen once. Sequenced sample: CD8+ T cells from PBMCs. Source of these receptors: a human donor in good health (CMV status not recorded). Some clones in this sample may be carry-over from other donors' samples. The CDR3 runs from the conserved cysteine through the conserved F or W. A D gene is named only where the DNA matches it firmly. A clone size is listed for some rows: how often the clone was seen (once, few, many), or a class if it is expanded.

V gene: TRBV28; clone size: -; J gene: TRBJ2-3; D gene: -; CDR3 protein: CASSPWGRNTDTQYF; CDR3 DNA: TGTGCCAGCAGTCCATGGGGGAGGAACACAGATACGCAGTATTTT
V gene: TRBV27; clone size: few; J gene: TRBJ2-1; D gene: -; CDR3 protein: CASSPLSSYNEQFF; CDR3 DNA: TGTGCCAGCAGTCCCCTGAGCTCCTACAATGAGCAGTTCTTC
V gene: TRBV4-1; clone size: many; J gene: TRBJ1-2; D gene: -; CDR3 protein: CASSQEQTYGYTF; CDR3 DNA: TGCGCCAGCAGCCAAGAACAGACCTATGGCTACACCTTC
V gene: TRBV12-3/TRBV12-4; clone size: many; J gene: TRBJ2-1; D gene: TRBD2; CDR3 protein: CASSPGASGRNEQFF; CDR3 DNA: TGTGCCAGCAGTCCCGGGGCTAGCGGGAGGAATGAGCAGTTCTTC
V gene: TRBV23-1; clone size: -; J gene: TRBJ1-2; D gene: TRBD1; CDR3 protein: CASSPRDRGYGYTF; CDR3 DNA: TGCGCCAGCAGTCCCCGGGACAGGGGCTATGGCTACACCTTC
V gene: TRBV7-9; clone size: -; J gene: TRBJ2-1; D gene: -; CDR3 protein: CASSLAEAYNEQFF; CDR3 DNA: TGTGCCAGCAGCTTAGCGGAGGCCTACAATGAGCAGTTCTTC
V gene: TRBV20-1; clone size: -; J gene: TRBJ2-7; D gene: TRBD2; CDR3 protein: CSARRLAGGLEQYF; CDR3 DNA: TGCAGTGCTAGACGGCTAGCGGGAGGGCTCGAGCAGTACTTC
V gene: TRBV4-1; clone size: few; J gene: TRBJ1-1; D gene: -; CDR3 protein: CASSLYPDTLGAEAFF; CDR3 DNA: TGCGCCAGCAGCCTGTACCCGGACACTTTAGGGGCTGAAGCTTTCTTT
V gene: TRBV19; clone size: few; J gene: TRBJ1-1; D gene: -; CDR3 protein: CASSFYGTNTEAFF; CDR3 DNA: TGTGCCAGTAGTTTCTACGGGACGAACACTGAAGCTTTCTTT
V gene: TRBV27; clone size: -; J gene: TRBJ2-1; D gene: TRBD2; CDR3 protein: CASSPFGPRGDEQFF; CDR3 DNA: TGTGCCAGCAGTCCATTCGGGCCGCGGGGGGATGAGCAGTTCTTC
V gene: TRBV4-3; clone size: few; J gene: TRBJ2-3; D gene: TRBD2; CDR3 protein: CASSQEGGLGTDTQYF; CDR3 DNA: TGCGCCAGCAGCCAAGAGGGAGGACTAGGGACAGATACGCAGTATTTT
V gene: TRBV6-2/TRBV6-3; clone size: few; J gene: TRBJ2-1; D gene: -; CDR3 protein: CASSYSTDYYNEQFF; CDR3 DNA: TGTGCCAGCAGTTACTCGACCGACTATTACAATGAGCAGTTCTTC
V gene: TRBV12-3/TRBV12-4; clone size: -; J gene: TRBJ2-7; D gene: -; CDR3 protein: CASSPAPGPNYEQYF; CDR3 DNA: TGTGCCAGCAGCCCCGCCCCGGGACCAAACTACGAGCAGTACTTC
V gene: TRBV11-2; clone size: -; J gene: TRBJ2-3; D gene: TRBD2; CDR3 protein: CASSLDRLRGLAVDTQYF; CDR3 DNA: TGTGCCAGCAGCTTAGATCGACTCCGGGGACTAGCGGTTGATACGCAGTATTTT
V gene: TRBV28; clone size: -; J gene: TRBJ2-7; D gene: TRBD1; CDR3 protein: CASSLGTGPAYEQYF; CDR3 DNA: TGTGCCAGCAGTTTAGGGACAGGGCCAGCCTACGAGCAGTACTTC
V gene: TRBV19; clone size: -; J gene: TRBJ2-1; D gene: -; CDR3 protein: CASSTSLSSYNEQFF; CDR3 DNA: TGTGCCAGTAGTACGTCCCTCAGCTCCTACAATGAGCAGTTCTTC
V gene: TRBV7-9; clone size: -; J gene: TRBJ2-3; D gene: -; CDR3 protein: CASSLAPGSSTDTQYF; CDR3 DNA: TGTGCCAGCAGCTTAGCCCCAGGTTCCAGCACAGATACGCAGTATTTT
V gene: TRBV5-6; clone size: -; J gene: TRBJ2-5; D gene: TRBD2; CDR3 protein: CASMLGTSGDQQETQYF; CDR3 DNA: TGTGCCAGCATGCTGGGGACTAGCGGGGACCAGCAAGAGACCCAGTACTTC
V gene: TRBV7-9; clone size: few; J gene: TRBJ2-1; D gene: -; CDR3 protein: CASSLGSRGEYNEQFF; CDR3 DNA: TGTGCCAGCAGCTTAGGTTCCAGGGGCGAATACAATGAGCAGTTCTTC
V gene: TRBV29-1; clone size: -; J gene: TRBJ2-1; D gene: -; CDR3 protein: CSVEDRAPNEQFF; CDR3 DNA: TGCAGCGTTGAAGATCGGGCCCCCAATGAGCAGTTCTTC
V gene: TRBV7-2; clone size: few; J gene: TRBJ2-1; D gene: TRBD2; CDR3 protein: CASGPTGTSVSHEQFF; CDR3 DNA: TGTGCCAGCGGCCCGACGGGGACTAGCGTTAGCCATGAGCAGTTCTTC
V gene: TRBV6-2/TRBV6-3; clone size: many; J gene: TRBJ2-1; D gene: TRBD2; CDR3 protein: CASSYSTSGRYNEQFF; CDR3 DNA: TGTGCCAGCAGTTACTCGACTAGCGGGAGGTACAATGAGCAGTTCTTC
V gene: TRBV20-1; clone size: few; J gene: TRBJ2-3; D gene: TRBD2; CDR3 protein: CSASGLAGEDTQYF; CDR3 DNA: TGCAGTGCTAGCGGACTAGCGGGGGAGGATACGCAGTATTTT
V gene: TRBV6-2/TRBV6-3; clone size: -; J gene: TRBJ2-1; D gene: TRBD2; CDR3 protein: CASRVAGEYNEQFF; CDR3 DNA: TGTGCCAGCAGAGTAGCGGGGGAGTACAATGAGCAGTTCTTC
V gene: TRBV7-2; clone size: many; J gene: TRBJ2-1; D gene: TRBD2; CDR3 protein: CASSSPGSSGNPYNEQFF; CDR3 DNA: TGTGCCAGCAGCTCCCCCGGGAGTAGCGGGAATCCCTACAATGAGCAGTTCTTC
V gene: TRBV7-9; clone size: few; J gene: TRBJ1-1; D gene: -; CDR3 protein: CASSPPPAGLNTEAFF; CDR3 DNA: TGTGCCAGCAGCCCCCCCCCAGCGGGGTTGAACACTGAAGCTTTCTTT
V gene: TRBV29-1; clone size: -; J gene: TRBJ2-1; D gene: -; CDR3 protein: CSVRGHPKGYNEQFF; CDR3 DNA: TGCAGCGTTCGAGGACACCCGAAAGGATACAATGAGCAGTTCTTC
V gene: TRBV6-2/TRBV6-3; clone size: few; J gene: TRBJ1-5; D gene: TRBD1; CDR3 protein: CASSQPPTGFGQPQHF; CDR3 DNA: TGTGCCAGCAGTCAACCTCCGACAGGGTTTGGCCAGCCCCAGCATTTT
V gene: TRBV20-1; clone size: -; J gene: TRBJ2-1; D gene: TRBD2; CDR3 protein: CSARAGGRVGEQFF; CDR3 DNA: TGCAGTGCTAGAGCGGGCGGGAGGGTAGGTGAGCAGTTCTTC
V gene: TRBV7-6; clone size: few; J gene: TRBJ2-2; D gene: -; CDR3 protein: CASSWVAGDTGELFF; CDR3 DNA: TGTGCCAGCAGCTGGGTGGCAGGCGACACCGGGGAGCTGTTTTTT
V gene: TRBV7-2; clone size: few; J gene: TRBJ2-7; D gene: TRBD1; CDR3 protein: CASSNRDRVDEQYF; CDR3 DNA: TGTGCCAGCAGCAACCGGGACAGGGTGGACGAGCAGTACTTC
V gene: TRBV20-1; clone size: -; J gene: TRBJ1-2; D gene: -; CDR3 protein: CSADGLPGYTF; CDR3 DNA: TGCAGTGCCGATGGACTGCCTGGCTACACCTTC
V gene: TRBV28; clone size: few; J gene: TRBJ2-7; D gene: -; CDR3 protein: CASSFHKRPEQYF; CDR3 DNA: TGTGCCAGCAGTTTTCATAAACGTCCCGAGCAGTACTTC